The present T cell receptor (beta chain) was sequenced within a study of cytomegalovirus exposure and HLA in healthy donors. The study's findings and limits: The finding came from a later analysis; first-cohort TCR clusters tended to co-occur in the roughly 110 validation repertoires. Most TCR sequences proved rare, with some public TCRs found in many donors.

The table came from immunoSEQ multiplex PCR; TCRdb's copy has only in-frame clones and leaves some out. The repertoire has about 65,000 clones, over 85% of them found once; the top ten carry nearly 4.5%. About this clone: No antigen is known for it.

The V gene's germline CDR1 is MNHNS and CDR2 SASEGT. Deletions cut 2 bases from V and 1 base from J, with 15 bases between. The CDR3 is made up of 16 amino acids. Specimen: PBMCs. The receptor's source is a man aged 18 to 35 in good health and CMV-seropositive. The chain recombines TRBV6-1 with TRBJ2-7, with D possibly matching TRBD1 (6 bases). CDR3 residues: CASSEISQGSSYEQYF. The CDR3 DNA reads TGTGCCAGCAGTGAAATAAGCCAGGGGAGTTCCTACGAGCAGTACTTC.